This is a list of T cell receptor beta chains from one sample in a study of blood T cell repertoires in COVID-19. TCRdb's table, derived via immunoSEQ multiplex PCR, lists solely in-frame clones and lacks some. The sample lists under 350,000 clones, approximately 90% seen once, with approximately 4.6% in the top ten. Source material: peripheral blood. These receptors originate from a man aged 35 to 55 with acute or convalescent COVID-19. Both conserved end residues are part of each CDR3. The D gene is left open where the match is weak. Only some rows state a clone size, as once, few, many or a class for expanded clones.

D gene	clone size	V gene	J gene	CDR3 length	CDR3 DNA	CDR3 protein
.	.	TRBV6-5	TRBJ2-3	12	TGTGCCAGCAGGGCCTCTAGTGATACGCAGTATTTT	CASRASSDTQYF
TRBD1	.	TRBV4-1	TRBJ2-7	15	TGCGCCAGCAGCCAAGTCCAGGGGGCGCCCAACGAGCAGTACTTC	CASSQVQGAPNEQYF
TRBD1	.	TRBV5-1	TRBJ2-7	15	TGCGCCAGCAGCTTGGTCGGGACAGGGGTTGACGAGCAGTACTTC	CASSLVGTGVDEQYF
TRBD1	.	TRBV13	TRBJ2-3	16	TGTGCCAGCAGCCAGATCCGGGACAGAAGCACAGATACGCAGTATTTT	CASSQIRDRSTDTQYF
TRBD1	.	TRBV4-2	TRBJ1-6	17	TGTGCCAGCAGCCTTGGGACAGTCCAATATTATAATTCACCCCTCCACTTT	CASSLGTVQYYNSPLHF
.	.	TRBV6-6	TRBJ1-1	15	TGTGCCAGCAGTTCCCCGGGGGGCAGAAACACTGAAGCTTTCTTT	CASSSPGGRNTEAFF
TRBD1	few	TRBV4-1	TRBJ1-2	16	TGCGCCAGCAGCCCCCTGACAGGGGGGGTGAACTATGGCTACACCTTC	CASSPLTGGVNYGYTF
TRBD1	.	TRBV5-1	TRBJ2-7	13	TGCGCCAGCTTCGAGGGGGCAGTCAAAGAGCAGTACTTC	CASFEGAVKEQYF
TRBD1	once	TRBV27	TRBJ2-3	17	TGTGCCAGCAGTTTACTAACTACTACAGGGGGCACAGATACGCAGTATTTT	CASSLLTTTGGTDTQYF
.	.	TRBV2	TRBJ1-3	13	TGTGCCAGGGAGGCCCTCTCTGGAAACACCATATATTTT	CAREALSGNTIYF
.	.	TRBV5-1	TRBJ1-1	14	TGCGCCAGCAGCTTGGACAGGAGTAACACTGAAGCTTTCTTT	CASSLDRSNTEAFF
.	.	TRBV19	TRBJ1-5	13	TGTGCCAGTAGTATAATTTCAGAGGGGCCCCAGCATTTT	CASSIISEGPQHF